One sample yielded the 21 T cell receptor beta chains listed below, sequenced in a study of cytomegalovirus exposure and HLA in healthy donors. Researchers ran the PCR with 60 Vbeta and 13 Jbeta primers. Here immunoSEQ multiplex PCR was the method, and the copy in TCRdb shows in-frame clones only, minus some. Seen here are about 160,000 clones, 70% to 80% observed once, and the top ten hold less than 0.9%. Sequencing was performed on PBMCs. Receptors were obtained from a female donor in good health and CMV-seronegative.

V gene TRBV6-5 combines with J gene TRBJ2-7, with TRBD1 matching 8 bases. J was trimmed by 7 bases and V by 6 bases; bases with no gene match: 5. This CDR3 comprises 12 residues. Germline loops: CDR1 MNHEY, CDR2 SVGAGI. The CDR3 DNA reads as TGTGCCAGCAGAACGACAGGGGAAGAGCAGTACTTC. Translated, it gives CASRTTGEEQYF.

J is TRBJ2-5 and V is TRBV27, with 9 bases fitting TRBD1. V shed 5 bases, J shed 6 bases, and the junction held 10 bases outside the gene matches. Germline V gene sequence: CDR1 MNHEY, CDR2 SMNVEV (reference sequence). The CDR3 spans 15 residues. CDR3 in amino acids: CASSARDRVSKTQYF. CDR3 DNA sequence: TGTGCCAGCAGTGCCCGGGACAGGGTTTCGAAGACCCAGTACTTC.

CDR3 region: CASSFTSREGSDTQYF. CDR3 in DNA: TGCGCCAGCAGCTTTACTTCTCGGGAAGGCTCAGATACGCAGTATTTT. The chain joins TRBV5-1 to TRBJ2-3; D may be TRBD2 (5 bases). The ends were cut back, 2 bases at V and 4 bases at J, with 17 bases in the middle. This CDR3 is built from 16 residues. Germline V gene lookup returns CDR1 SGHRS and CDR2 YFSETQ.

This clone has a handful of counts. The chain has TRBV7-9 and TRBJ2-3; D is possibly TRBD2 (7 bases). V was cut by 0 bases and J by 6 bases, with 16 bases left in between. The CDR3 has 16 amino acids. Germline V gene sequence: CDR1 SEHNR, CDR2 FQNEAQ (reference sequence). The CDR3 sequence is CASSLALGGASDTQYF. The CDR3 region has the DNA TGTGCCAGCAGCTTAGCGCTGGGGGGGGCTTCGGATACGCAGTATTTT.

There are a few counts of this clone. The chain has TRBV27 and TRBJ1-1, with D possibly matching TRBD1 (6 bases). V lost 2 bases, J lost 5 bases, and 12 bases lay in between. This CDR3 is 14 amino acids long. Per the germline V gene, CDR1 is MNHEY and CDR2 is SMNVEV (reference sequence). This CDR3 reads CASSLGRGGTEAFF. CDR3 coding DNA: TGTGCCAGCAGTTTAGGACGAGGGGGAACTGAAGCTTTCTTT.

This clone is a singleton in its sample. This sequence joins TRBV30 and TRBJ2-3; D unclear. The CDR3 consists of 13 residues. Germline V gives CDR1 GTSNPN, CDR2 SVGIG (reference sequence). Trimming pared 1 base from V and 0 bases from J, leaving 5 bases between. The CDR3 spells CAWSALSTDTQYF. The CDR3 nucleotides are TGTGCCTGGAGTGCTCTTAGCACAGATACGCAGTATTTT.

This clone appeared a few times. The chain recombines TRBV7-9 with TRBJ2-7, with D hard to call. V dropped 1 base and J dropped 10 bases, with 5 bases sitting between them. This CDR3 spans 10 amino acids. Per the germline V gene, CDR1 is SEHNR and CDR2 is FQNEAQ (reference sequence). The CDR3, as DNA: TGTGCCAGCAGCTTAGAAGCCCAGTACTTC. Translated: CASSLEAQYF.

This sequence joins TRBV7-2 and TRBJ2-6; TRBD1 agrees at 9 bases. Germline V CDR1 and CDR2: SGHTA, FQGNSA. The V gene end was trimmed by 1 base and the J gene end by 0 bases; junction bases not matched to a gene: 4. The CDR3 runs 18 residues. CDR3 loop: CASSLVGTGTSGANVLTF. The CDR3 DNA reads TGTGCCAGCAGCTTAGTAGGGACAGGGACCTCTGGGGCCAACGTCCTGACTTTC.

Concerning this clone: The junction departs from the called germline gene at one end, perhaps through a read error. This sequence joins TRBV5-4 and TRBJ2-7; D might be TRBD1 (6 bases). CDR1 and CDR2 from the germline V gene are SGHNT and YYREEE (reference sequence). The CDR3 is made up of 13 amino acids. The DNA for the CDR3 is TGTGCCAGCAGCCTCCCAGGGGCCCCAGGCGAGGACTTC. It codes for CASSLPGAPGEDF.

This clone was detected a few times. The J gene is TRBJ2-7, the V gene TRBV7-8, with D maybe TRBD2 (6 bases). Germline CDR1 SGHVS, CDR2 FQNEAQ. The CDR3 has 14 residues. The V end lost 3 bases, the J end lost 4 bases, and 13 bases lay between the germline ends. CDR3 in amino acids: CASSFLSGDYEQYF. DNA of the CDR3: TGTGCCAGCAGCTTTCTTAGCGGAGATTACGAGCAGTACTTC.

The CDR3 is CASSASAQGDNEQFF. The CDR3 DNA follows: TGTGCCAGCAGCGCAAGTGCCCAGGGGGACAATGAGCAGTTCTTC. The chain links TRBV9 to TRBJ2-1; 7 positions agree with TRBD1. Germline V gene data show CDR1 as SGDLS and CDR2 as YYNGEE. V dropped 3 bases and J dropped 5; count of bases not matched to a gene: 8. The CDR3 consists of 15 residues.

The CDR3 DNA reads TGCAGTGCCCCAGGCGTCGAGCAGTACTTC. Protein product: CSAPGVEQYF. This rearrangement joins TRBV20-1 to TRBJ2-7, with unresolved D. The CDR3 covers 10 residues. V shed 6 bases and J shed 6 bases, with 9 bases lying between them. The germline CDR1 and CDR2 sequences are DFQATT and SNEGSKA (reference sequence).

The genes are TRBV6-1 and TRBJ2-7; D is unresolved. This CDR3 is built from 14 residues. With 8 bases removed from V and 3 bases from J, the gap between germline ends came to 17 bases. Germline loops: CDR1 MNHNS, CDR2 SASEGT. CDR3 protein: CASLQTPAIYEQYF. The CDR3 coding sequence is TGTGCCAGCCTCCAGACACCCGCCATCTACGAGCAGTACTTC.

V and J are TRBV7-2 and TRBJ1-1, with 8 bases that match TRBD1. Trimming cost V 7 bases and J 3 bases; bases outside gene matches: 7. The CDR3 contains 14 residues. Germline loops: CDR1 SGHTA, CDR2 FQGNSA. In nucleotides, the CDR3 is TGTGCCAGCAAGATAGACAGGGGTGACACTGAAGCTTTCTTT. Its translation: CASKIDRGDTEAFF.

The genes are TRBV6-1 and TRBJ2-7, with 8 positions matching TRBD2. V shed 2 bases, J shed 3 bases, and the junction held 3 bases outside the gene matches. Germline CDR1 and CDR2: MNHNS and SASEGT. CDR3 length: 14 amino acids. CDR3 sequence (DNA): TGTGCCAGCAGTGAAAGGACTAGCAACTACGAGCAGTACTTC. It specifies CASSERTSNYEQYF.

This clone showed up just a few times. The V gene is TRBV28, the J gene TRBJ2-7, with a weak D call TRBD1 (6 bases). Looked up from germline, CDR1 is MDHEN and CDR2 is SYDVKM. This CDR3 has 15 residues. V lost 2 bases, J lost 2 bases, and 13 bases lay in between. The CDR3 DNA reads TGTGCCAGCAGTTTACCGACCAGGGGACCCTACGAGCAGTACTTC. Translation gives CASSLPTRGPYEQYF.

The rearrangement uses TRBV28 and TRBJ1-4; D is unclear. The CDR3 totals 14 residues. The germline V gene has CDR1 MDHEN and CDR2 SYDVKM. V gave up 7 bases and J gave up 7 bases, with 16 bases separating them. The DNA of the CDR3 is TGTGCCAGCAATATCGTTGATGGTAGTGAAAAACTGTTTTTT. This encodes CASNIVDGSEKLFF.

The CDR3 DNA is TGTGCCAGCAGCCGGGACATGGCCGCTAACTATGGCTACACCTTC. This codes for CASSRDMAANYGYTF. The chain joins TRBV7-2 to TRBJ1-2, with D perhaps matching TRBD1 (6 bases). The CDR3 loop spans 15 amino acids. The ends were cut back, 5 bases at V and 0 bases at J, with 13 bases in the middle. CDR1 is SGHTA, CDR2 FQGNSA, per germline.

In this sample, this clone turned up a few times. This CDR3 is CASSFRGLNTEAFF. In DNA, the CDR3 is TGTGCCAGCAGCTTCAGGGGTTTGAACACTGAAGCTTTCTTT. This chain uses TRBV5-6 with TRBJ1-1; D is perhaps TRBD1 (6 bases). There are 14 residues in the CDR3. From germline, CDR1 is SGHDT and CDR2 YYEEEE. Deletions cut 2 bases from V and 0 bases from J, with 8 bases between. The full variable domain, rest sourced from reference TRBV5-6 and TRBJ1-1, is DAGVTQSPTHLIKTRGQQVTLRCSPKSGHDTVSWYQQALGQGPQFIFQYYEEEERQRGNFPDRFSGHQFPNYSSELNVNALLLGDSALYLCASSFRGLNTEAFFGQGTRLTVV.

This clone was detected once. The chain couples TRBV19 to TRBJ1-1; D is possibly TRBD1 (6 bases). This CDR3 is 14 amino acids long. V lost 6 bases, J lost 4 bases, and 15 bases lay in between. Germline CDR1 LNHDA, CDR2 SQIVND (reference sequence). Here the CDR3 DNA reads TGTGCCAGTAGGGGAAGGGACAAGGTCACTGAAGCTTTCTTT. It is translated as CASRGRDKVTEAFF.

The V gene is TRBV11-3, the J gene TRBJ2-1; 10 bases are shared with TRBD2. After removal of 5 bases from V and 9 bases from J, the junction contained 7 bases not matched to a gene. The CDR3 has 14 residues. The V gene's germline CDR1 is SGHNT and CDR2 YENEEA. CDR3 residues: CASSIASGRSEQFF. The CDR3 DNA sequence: TGTGCCAGCAGCATAGCTAGCGGGAGAAGTGAGCAGTTCTTC. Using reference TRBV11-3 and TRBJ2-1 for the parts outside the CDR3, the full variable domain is EAGVVQSPRYKIIEKKQPVAFWCNPISGHNTLYWYLQNLGQGPELLIRYENEEAVDDSQLPKDRFSAERLKGVDSTLKIQPAELGDSAVYLCASSIASGRSEQFFGPGTRLTVL.